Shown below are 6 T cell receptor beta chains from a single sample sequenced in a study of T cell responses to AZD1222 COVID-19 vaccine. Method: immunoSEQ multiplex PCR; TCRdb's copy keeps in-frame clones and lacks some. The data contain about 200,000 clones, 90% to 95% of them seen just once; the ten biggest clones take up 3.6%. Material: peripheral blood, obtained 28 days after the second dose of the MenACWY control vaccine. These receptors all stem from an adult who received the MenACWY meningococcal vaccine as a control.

The CDR3 nucleotides are TGTGCCATCAGCCCGGGACAGGGGGCGGGTGAAGCTTTCTTT. Protein sequence: CAISPGQGAGEAFF. V usage is TRBV10-3 and J usage is TRBJ1-1, with TRBD1 matching 12 bases. The V gene end was trimmed by 6 bases and the J gene end by 7 bases; junction bases not matched to a gene: 6. Germline CDR1 is ENHRY and CDR2 is SYGVKD. The CDR3 extends over 14 amino acids.

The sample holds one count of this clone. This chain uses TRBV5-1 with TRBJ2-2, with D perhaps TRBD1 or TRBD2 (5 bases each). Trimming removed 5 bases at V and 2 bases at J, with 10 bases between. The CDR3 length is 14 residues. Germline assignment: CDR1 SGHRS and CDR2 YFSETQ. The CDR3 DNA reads TGCGCCAGCAGGACAGCGGCAAACACCGGGGAGCTGTTTTTT. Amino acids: CASRTAANTGELFF.

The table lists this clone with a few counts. The CDR3 coding sequence is TGTGCCAGCATCGGAGGGTCAGGGGAACTCCAGCCCCAGCATTTT. Translated, it gives CASIGGSGELQPQHF. The chain has TRBV6-5 and TRBJ1-5; D might be TRBD1 (6 bases). CDR3 length equals 15 residues. CDR1 is MNHEY, CDR2 SVGAGI, per germline. The ends were cut back, 7 bases at V and 7 bases at J, with 20 bases in the middle.

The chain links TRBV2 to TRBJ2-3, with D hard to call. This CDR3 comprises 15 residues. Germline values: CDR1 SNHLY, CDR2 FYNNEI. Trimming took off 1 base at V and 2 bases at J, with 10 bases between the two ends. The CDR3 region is CASSEEEKITDTQYF. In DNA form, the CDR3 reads TGTGCCAGCAGTGAAGAGGAGAAAATCACAGATACGCAGTATTTT.

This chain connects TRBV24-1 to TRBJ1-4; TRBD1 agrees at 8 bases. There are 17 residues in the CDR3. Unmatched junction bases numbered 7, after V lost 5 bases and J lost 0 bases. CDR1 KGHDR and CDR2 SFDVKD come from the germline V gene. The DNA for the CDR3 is TGTGCCACCAGTGGACAGGGGACACACTCAACTAATGAAAAACTGTTTTTT. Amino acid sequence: CATSGQGTHSTNEKLFF.

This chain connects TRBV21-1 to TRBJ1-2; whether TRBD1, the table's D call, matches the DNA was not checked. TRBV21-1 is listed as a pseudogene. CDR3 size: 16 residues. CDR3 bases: TGTGCCAGCATCCCCCGGGACAGGGGAAGATCTTATGGCTACACCTTC. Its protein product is CASIPRDRGRSYGYTF.